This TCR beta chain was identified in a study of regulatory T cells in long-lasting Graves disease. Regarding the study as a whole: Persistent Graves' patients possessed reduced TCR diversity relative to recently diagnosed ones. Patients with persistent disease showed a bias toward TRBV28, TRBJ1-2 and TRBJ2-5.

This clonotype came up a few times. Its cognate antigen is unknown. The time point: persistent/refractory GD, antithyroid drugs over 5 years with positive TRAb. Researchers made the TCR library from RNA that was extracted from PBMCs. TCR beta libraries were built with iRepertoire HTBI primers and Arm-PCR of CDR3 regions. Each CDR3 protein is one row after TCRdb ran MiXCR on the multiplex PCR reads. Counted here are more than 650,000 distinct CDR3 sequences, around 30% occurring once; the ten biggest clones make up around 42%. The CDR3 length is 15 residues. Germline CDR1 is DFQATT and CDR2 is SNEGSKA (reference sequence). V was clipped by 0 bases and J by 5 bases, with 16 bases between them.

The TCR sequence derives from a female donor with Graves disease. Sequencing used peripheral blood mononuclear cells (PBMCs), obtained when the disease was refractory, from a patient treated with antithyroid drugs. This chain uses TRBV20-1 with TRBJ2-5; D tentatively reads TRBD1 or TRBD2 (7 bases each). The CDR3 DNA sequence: TGCAGTGCTAGAGATCGAAACAGGGGAGGGGAGACCCAGTACTTC. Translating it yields CSARDRNRGGETQYF.